This section outlines one TCR beta chain sequence together with its context. Its specificity is not known. It may be a read error: a sequence one base away is much more abundant. The source of the sample is a study of CD8 T cells in ankylosing spondylitis. As the method for making TCR beta libraries, quantitative 5'-RACE with molecular barcodes was used. TCRdb passed the 5' RACE reads through MiXCR, listing each CDR3 protein once. Found here are under 200,000 distinct CDR3 sequences, around a tenth of them singletons; the top ten hold under 35%. Notes on the study in general: Disease-linked clones were found to be CD8+ and relatively rare in peripheral blood. Apparently characteristic of ankylosing spondylitis blood was a TCR beta motif (about eight highly homologous variants).

This CDR3 is built from 14 residues. The V gene's germline CDR1 is SGHDN and CDR2 FVKESK. Trimming shortened V by 1 base and J by 2 bases, and 5 bases separated the two germline ends. Input material: blood, either unsorted or a sorted T cell fraction (not recorded which). The V call is TRBV14, the J call TRBJ2-2, with D unclear. The TCR sequence derives from a male donor with ankylosing spondylitis or in good health (not recorded which). CDR3 nucleotides: TGTGCCAGCAGCCAAGGCTTCAACACCGGGGAGCTGTTTTTT. It codes for CASSQGFNTGELFF.